Presented here are 28 T cell receptor beta chains from one specimen sequenced in a study of CD8+CD57+ T cells in acquired aplastic anemia. Genomic DNA provided the template from which TCR beta VDJ and CDR3 profiles were obtained. TCRdb re-derived calls from the reads in MiXCR, one entry per CDR3 protein. The repertoire has 75,000 to 80,000 distinct CDR3 sequences, 70% of them found once; the top ten carry roughly 80%. Sequencing involved patients with CD8+CD57+ cell expansion previously shown by flow cytometry. Sequencing input: sorted CD4+, CD8+, or CD8+CD57+ T cells (not recorded which) from PBMCs. These receptors originate from a human donor with aplastic anemia.

The V gene is TRBV20-1, the J gene TRBJ2-7; D uncertain. Trimming cost V 3 bases and J 2 bases, with 14 bases left between them. Germline lookup yields CDR1 DFQATT and CDR2 SNEGSKA (reference sequence). This CDR3 contains 14 residues. The CDR3 DNA is TGCAGTGCTAGCCCCTCGGATCACCCCTACGAGCAGTACTTC. Its translation is CSASPSDHPYEQYF.

This clonotype came up a few times. This sequence joins TRBV20-1 and TRBJ2-7; perhaps TRBD2 as D (6 bases). Germline V gene lookup returns CDR1 DFQATT and CDR2 SNEGSKA (reference sequence). The CDR3 extends over 16 amino acids. The germline V and J ends were trimmed by 6 bases and 0 bases, with 21 bases remaining between them. The DNA of the CDR3 is TGCAGTGCCACACCCCTCGTGGCGGGGAGCTCCTACGAGCAGTACTTC. It encodes CSATPLVAGSSYEQYF.

V gene TRBV10-1 combines with J gene TRBJ2-3; 10 bases agree with TRBD2. V shed 8 bases and J 4 bases; nucleotides not matched to a gene: 6. CDR3 length: 14 amino acids. Germline V CDR1 and CDR2: WNHNN, SYGVQD (reference sequence). The CDR3 loop is CASVASGSPDTQYF. Written as DNA, the CDR3 is TGCGCCAGCGTGGCTAGCGGGAGTCCAGATACGCAGTATTTT.

The gene calls are TRBV29-1 and TRBJ2-1; the match to TRBD2 covers 11 bases. Trimming took 5 bases from V and 5 from J; bases not matched to a gene: 2. Germline V CDR1 and CDR2: SQVTM, ANQGSEA. This CDR3 comprises 13 residues. For the CDR3, the DNA is TGCAGCGTTCTTAGCGGGGGGGACAATGAGCAGTTCTTC. The encoded protein is CSVLSGGDNEQFF.

The V gene is TRBV7-3, the J gene TRBJ2-3, with 7 bases aligning to TRBD1. V shed 5 bases, J shed 1 base, and the junction held 9 bases outside the gene matches. CDR1 and CDR2 from the germline V gene are SGHTA and FQGTGA. This CDR3 is built from 16 residues. DNA of the CDR3: TGTGCCAGCAGCCCAGCCATTGGACAGGGCACAGATACGCAGTATTTT. Protein product: CASSPAIGQGTDTQYF.

In this sample, this clonotype turned up a few times. The chain couples TRBV19 to TRBJ2-3, with D perhaps given as TRBD1 or TRBD2 (5 bases each). The CDR3 length is 14 residues. The V gene's germline CDR1 is LNHDA and CDR2 SQIVND (reference sequence). Trimming removed 10 bases from V and 2 bases from J, with 16 bases in between. CDR3 protein: CATSGRRDTDTQYF. The CDR3 DNA reads as TGTGCCACCTCAGGGCGCCGGGACACAGATACGCAGTATTTT.

V and J are TRBV19 and TRBJ2-6; 8 nucleotides match TRBD1. After removal of 10 bases from V and 2 bases from J, the junction contained 1 base not matched to a gene. CDR1 and CDR2 from the germline V gene are LNHDA and SQIVND (reference sequence). The CDR3 runs to 13 residues. Here the CDR3 DNA reads TGTGCCACGGGACAGGCTGGGGCCAACGTCCTGACTTTC. It is translated as CATGQAGANVLTF.

There are many counts of this clonotype. The rearrangement uses TRBV11-3 and TRBJ2-2, with D unresolved. Between the trimmed V and J ends, which lost 0 bases and 10 bases, there was a span of 9 bases. The CDR3 runs 13 residues. The germline V gene encodes CDR1 SGHNT and CDR2 YENEEA. The DNA of the CDR3 is TGTGCCAGCAGCTTAGACATGTCCGCGGAGCTGTTTTTT. Translation: CASSLDMSAELFF.

The V call is TRBV7-2, the J call TRBJ1-2, with TRBD1 as a possible D gene (6 bases). The V gene lost 1 base and the J gene lost 6 bases, with 12 bases spanning the gap. This CDR3 region has 14 residues. The germline V gene has CDR1 SGHTA and CDR2 FQGNSA. The CDR3 loop is CASSLGRDTNGYTF. CDR3 DNA sequence: TGTGCCAGCAGCTTAGGCCGGGACACTAATGGCTACACCTTC.

This sequence joins TRBV7-9 and TRBJ1-6, with D tentatively TRBD1 (6 bases). Trimming took off 0 bases at V and 10 bases at J, with 10 bases between the two ends. Germline V gene sequence: CDR1 SEHNR, CDR2 FQNEAQ (reference sequence). This CDR3 is 14 amino acids long. The CDR3 spells CASSLAKGGSPLHF. The CDR3 DNA follows: TGTGCCAGCAGCTTAGCGAAGGGGGGATCACCCCTCCACTTT.

The genes are TRBV7-2 and TRBJ2-3; D remains unclear. This CDR3 contains 13 residues. Trimming shortened V by 3 bases and J by 0 bases, and 4 bases separated the two germline ends. Germline lookup yields CDR1 SGHTA and CDR2 FQGNSA. In nucleotides, the CDR3 is TGTGCCAGCAGCTTCGGCAGCACAGATACGCAGTATTTT. It encodes CASSFGSTDTQYF.

The chain combines TRBV9 with TRBJ1-1; D not certain. There are 14 residues in the CDR3. Germline V gives CDR1 SGDLS, CDR2 YYNGEE. Trimming left V 4 bases short and J 1 base short, with 11 bases between. Here the CDR3 reads CASSLLARNTEAFF. The CDR3 nucleotides are TGTGCCAGCAGCCTTCTGGCACGGAACACTGAAGCTTTCTTT.

This chain joins TRBV11-1 and TRBJ1-2; tentatively, D is TRBD1 (5 bases). Germline assignment: CDR1 SGHAT and CDR2 FQDESV (reference sequence). The CDR3 covers 22 residues. Trimming left V 1 base short and J 0 bases short, with 30 bases between. CDR3 sequence: CASSLGTQPQHIQGLSNYGYTF. CDR3 bases: TGTGCCAGCAGCTTAGGAACTCAGCCCCAGCATATCCAGGGCCTTTCTAACTATGGCTACACCTTC. Filled out from reference TRBV11-1 and TRBJ1-2, the complete variable domain reads EAEVAQSPRYKITEKSQAVAFWCDPISGHATLYWYRQILGQGPELLVQFQDESVVDDSQLPKDRFSAERLKGVDSTLKIQPAELGDSAMYLCASSLGTQPQHIQGLSNYGYTFGSGTRLTVV.

The chain links TRBV15 to TRBJ1-3; TRBD1 aligns across 7 bases. J gave up 2 bases and V 5 bases, and 3 bases lay outside the gene matches. In germline, CDR1 is LNHNV, CDR2 YYDKDF (reference sequence). The CDR3 contains 14 residues. CDR3 residues: CATSAGGTGNTIYF. The CDR3 DNA sequence: TGTGCCACCAGCGCAGGGGGTACTGGAAACACCATATATTTT.

This clonotype has at least ten counts. This chain joins TRBV10-2 and TRBJ2-1; 8 bases line up with TRBD1. Unmatched junction bases numbered 3, after V lost 6 bases and J lost 2 bases. The CDR3 contains 14 residues. Germline lookup yields CDR1 WSHSY and CDR2 SAAADI. CDR3 coding DNA: TGCGCCAGCAGCGGACAGGGCACCTACAATGAGCAGTTCTTC. This sequence encodes CASSGQGTYNEQFF.

This clonotype appeared a single time. V usage is TRBV7-9 and J usage is TRBJ1-6; D is unclear. CDR1 is SEHNR and CDR2 is FQNEAQ in the germline V gene (reference sequence). The V and J ends lost 6 bases and 7 bases respectively, with 10 bases between them. CDR3 size: 13 residues. The CDR3 DNA sequence: TGTGCCAGCAGGGAGGTCTCGAATTCACCCCTCCACTTT. This codes for CASREVSNSPLHF.

V and J are TRBV10-3 and TRBJ2-1, with 15 bases matching TRBD2. Germline V gene sequence: CDR1 ENHRY, CDR2 SYGVKD. After removal of 10 bases from V and 1 base from J, the junction contained 8 bases not matched to a gene. There are 17 residues in the CDR3. CDR3 coding DNA: TGTGCCAGCAGCCAGGGACTAGCGGGGGGTTCCTACAATGAGCAGTTCTTC. Translating it yields CASSQGLAGGSYNEQFF.

The chain uses TRBV5-1 and TRBJ2-7; D not certain. Germline CDR1 and CDR2: SGHRS and YFSETQ. The CDR3 totals 13 residues. The V end lost 1 base, the J end lost 5 bases, and 10 bases lay between the germline ends. CDR3 region: CASSLTGLHEQYF. DNA of the CDR3: TGCGCCAGCAGCTTGACCGGCTTGCACGAGCAGTACTTC.

In nucleotides, the CDR3 is TGTGCCAGCAGCAACAATGGTGAAGCTTTCTTT. Translation gives CASSNNGEAFF. The J gene is TRBJ1-1, the V gene TRBV9; D not resolved. This CDR3 spans 11 amino acids. V was shortened by 4 bases and J by 7 bases, with 8 bases between the two germline ends. Germline CDR1 and CDR2: SGDLS and YYNGEE.

This clonotype showed up just once. The CDR3 loop is CASSRQGSETQYF. CDR3 in DNA: TGTGCCAGCAGTCGACAGGGTTCGGAGACCCAGTACTTC. V and J are TRBV12-3 or TRBV12-4 and TRBJ2-5, with 7 bases identical to TRBD1. Trimming cost V 5 bases and J 5 bases; bases outside gene matches: 5. CDR3 length: 13 amino acids.

The chain couples TRBV7-9 to TRBJ1-2; D is perhaps TRBD1 (6 bases). V lost 0 bases and J lost 7, with 9 bases in between. The germline V gene encodes CDR1 SEHNR and CDR2 FQNEAQ (reference sequence). This CDR3 is 13 amino acids long. CDR3 sequence (DNA): TGTGCCAGCAGCTTAGCACAGGGCCGTGGCTACACCTTC. Amino acids: CASSLAQGRGYTF.

The chain employs TRBV15 and TRBJ2-2; D not resolved. In germline, CDR1 is LNHNV, CDR2 YYDKDF (reference sequence). V was clipped by 0 bases and J by 4 bases, with 6 bases between them. The CDR3 is 14 residues long. CDR3 bases: TGTGCCACCAGCAGAGATCTCCCCACCGGGGAGCTGTTTTTT. Its translation: CATSRDLPTGELFF.

The rearrangement uses TRBV12-3 or TRBV12-4 and TRBJ2-2; 7 nucleotides match TRBD2. This CDR3 is built from 15 residues. Germline trimming cut 8 bases from V and 6 bases from J; bases unmatched to any gene: 12. In DNA, the CDR3 is TGTGCCAGCCGACTGAACGGGAGGACGTCCGGGGAGCTGTTTTTT. It translates to CASRLNGRTSGELFF.

The chain employs TRBV20-1 and TRBJ2-5; 11 bases map to TRBD2. Germline CDR1 and CDR2: DFQATT and SNEGSKA (reference sequence). With V trimmed by 5 bases and J by 5 bases, 4 bases remained unmatched. The CDR3 has 13 amino acids. The CDR3 region is CSAYSGGAETQYF. CDR3 nucleotide sequence: TGCAGTGCTTATAGCGGGGGGGCCGAGACCCAGTACTTC.

This chain links TRBV5-6 with TRBJ1-5, with D unresolved. Deletions cut 2 bases from V and 0 bases from J, with 3 bases between. There are 13 residues in the CDR3. Per germline, CDR1 SGHDT and CDR2 YYEEEE. The CDR3 bases are TGTGCCAGCAGCTTTGATAGCAATCAGCCCCAGCATTTT. Its translation: CASSFDSNQPQHF.

A single count supports this clonotype. The junction departs from germline at one end; a sequencing error may be responsible. The chain links TRBV10-3 to TRBJ1-5, with 7 bases aligning to TRBD1. The germline V gene encodes CDR1 ENHRY and CDR2 SYGVKD. The CDR3 length is 9 residues. The CDR3, as DNA: TGTGCCATCAGGATACAGGGGAATTTT. Protein sequence: CAIRIQGNF.

J is TRBJ2-7 and V is TRBV10-1; 7 nucleotides match TRBD1. The CDR3 is 13 residues long. The junction had 8 bases not matched to a gene; V was cut back by 5 bases and J by 7 bases. Germline-derived CDR1 and CDR2 are WNHNN and SYGVQD (reference sequence). The CDR3 loop is CASSRGTVEEQYF. CDR3 nucleotides: TGCGCCAGCAGTAGAGGGACAGTCGAAGAGCAGTACTTC.

This chain connects TRBV19 to TRBJ1-1, with no clear D. V dropped 2 bases and J dropped 8 bases, with 9 bases sitting between them. This CDR3 is 12 amino acids long. The V gene's germline CDR1 is LNHDA and CDR2 SQIVND (reference sequence). The CDR3 loop reads CASSINKAEAFF. The CDR3 DNA sequence: TGTGCCAGTAGTATAAACAAGGCAGAAGCTTTCTTT. The full variable domain, with the rest looked up from reference TRBV19 and TRBJ1-1, is DGGITQSPKYLFRKEGQNVTLSCEQNLNHDAMYWYRQDPGQGLRLIYYSQIVNDFQKGDIAEGYSVSREKKESFPLTVTSAQKNPTAFYLCASSINKAEAFFGQGTRLTVV.